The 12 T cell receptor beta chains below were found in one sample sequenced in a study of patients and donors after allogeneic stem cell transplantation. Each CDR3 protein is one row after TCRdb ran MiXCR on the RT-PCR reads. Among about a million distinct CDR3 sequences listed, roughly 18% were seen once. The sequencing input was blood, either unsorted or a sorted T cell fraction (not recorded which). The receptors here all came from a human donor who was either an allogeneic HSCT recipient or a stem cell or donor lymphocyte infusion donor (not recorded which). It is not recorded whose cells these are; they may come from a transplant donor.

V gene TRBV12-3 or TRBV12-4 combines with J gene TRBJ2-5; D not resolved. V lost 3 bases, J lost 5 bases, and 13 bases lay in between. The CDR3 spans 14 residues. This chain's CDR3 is CASSLSRVQETQYF. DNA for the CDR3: TGTGCCAGCAGTTTGTCAAGGGTTCAGGAGACCCAGTACTTC.

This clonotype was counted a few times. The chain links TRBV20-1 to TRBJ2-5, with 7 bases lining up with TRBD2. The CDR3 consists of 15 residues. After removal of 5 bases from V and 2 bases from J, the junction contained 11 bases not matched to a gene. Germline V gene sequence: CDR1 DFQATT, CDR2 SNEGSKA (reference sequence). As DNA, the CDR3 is TGCAGTGCTCTAAACTCCGGGACTAAACAAGAGACCCAGTACTTC. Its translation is CSALNSGTKQETQYF.

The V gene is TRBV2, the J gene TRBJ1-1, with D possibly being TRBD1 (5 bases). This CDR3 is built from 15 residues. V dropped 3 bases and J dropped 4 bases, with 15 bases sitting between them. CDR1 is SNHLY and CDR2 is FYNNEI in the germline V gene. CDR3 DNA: TGTGCCAGCAGTGACACATCCCTGGGGGGCACTGAAGCTTTCTTT. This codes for CASSDTSLGGTEAFF.

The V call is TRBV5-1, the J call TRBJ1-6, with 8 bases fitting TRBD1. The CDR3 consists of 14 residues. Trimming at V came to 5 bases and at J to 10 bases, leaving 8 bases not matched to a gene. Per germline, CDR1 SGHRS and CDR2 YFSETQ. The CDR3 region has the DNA TGCGCCAGCAGAGGTCGACAGGGGTACTCACCCCTCCACTTT. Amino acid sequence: CASRGRQGYSPLHF. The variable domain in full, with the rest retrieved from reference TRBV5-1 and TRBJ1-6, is KAGVTQTPRYLIKTRGQQVTLSCSPISGHRSVSWYQQTPGQGLQFLFEYFSETQRNKGNFPGRFSGRQFSNSRSEMNVSTLELGDSALYLCASRGRQGYSPLHFGNGTRLTVT.

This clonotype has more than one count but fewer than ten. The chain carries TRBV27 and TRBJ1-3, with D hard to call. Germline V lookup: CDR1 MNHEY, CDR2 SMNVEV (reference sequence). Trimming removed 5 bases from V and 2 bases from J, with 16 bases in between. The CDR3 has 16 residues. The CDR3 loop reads CASSRLLSGPGNTIYF. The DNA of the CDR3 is TGTGCCAGCAGTAGACTCCTTAGCGGGCCTGGAAACACCATATATTTT.

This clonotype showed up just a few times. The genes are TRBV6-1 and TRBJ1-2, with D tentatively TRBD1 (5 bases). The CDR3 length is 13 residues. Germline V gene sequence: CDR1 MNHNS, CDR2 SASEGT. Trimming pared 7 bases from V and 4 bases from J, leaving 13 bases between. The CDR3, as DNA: TGTGCCAGCACCAATGCGGACATCTATGGCTACACCTTC. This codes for CASTNADIYGYTF.

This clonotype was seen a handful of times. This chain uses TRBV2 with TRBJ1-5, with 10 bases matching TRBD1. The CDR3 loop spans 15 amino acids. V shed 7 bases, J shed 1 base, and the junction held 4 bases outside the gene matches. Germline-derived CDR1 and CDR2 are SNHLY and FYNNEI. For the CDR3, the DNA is TGTGCCAGCAATAGACAGGGGGCCAGCAATCAGCCCCAGCATTTT. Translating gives CASNRQGASNQPQHF.

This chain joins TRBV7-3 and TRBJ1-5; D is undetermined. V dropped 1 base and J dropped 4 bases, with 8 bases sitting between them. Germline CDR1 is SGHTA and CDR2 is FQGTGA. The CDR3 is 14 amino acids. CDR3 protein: CASSLIADNQPQHF. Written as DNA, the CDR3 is TGTGCCAGCAGCTTAATCGCGGATAATCAGCCCCAGCATTTT.

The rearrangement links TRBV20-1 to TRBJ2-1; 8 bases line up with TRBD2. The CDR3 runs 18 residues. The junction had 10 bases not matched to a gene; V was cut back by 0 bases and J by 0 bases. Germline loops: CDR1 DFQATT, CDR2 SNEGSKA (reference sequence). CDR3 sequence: CSARDWKREFSSYNEQFF. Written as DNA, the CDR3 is TGCAGTGCTAGAGATTGGAAGCGGGAGTTCTCCTCCTACAATGAGCAGTTCTTC.

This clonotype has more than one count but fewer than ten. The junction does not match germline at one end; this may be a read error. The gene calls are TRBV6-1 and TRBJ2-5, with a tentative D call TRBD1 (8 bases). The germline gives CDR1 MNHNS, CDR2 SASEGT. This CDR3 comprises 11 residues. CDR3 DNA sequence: TGTGCCAGCAGGGGGGGGACAGGTGCAAACTTC. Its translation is CASRGGTGANF.

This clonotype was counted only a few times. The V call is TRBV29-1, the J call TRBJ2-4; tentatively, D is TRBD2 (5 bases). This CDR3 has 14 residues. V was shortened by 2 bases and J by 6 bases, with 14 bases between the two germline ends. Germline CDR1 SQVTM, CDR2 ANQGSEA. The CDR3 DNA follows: TGCAGCGTTGAAACCCCAAACAGCGGAAACATTCAGTACTTC. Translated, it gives CSVETPNSGNIQYF.

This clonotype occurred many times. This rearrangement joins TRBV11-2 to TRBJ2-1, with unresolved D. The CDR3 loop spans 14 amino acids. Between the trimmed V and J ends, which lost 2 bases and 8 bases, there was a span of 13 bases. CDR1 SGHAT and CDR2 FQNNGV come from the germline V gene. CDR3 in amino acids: CASSLNGDWDEQFF. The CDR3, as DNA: TGTGCCAGCAGCTTAAATGGGGATTGGGATGAGCAGTTCTTC.